This TCR beta chain was retrieved from a study of shared clonotypes between healthy human individuals. Whole-study results and caveats: A generally larger estimated richness was seen in naive subsets than in memory subsets. Rarefaction gave evidence that sorted-subset sequencing remained incomplete despite large depth.

The V and J ends lost 4 bases and 1 base, in that order; junction bases with no gene match: 6. Germline V gene sequence: CDR1 MDHEN, CDR2 SYDVKM. The CDR3 sequence is 15 residues long. The repertoire was sequenced with immunoSEQ multiplex PCR; TCRdb's copy has only in-frame clones and lacks some. The sample lists 2.3 million or so clones, 93% occurring once. In regard to this clone: Its antigen is not known.

Donors comprised only Caucasian adults living in Nashville, Tennessee. The chain combines TRBV28 with TRBJ1-1; TRBD1 agrees at 7 bases. Sequenced sample: naive CD4+ T cells from PBMCs. Noted subset: CD45RA+ positively selected. This TCR was sampled from a man aged 18 to 35 in good health. Some clones in this sample may be carry-over from other donors' samples. The CDR3 nucleotides read TGTGCCAGCAGTTCCCAGGGGGTCGCGAACACTGAAGCTTTCTTT. As protein: CASSSQGVANTEAFF.